One sample yielded the 15 T cell receptor beta chains listed below, sequenced in a study of read filtering for tumor transcriptome and immune sequencing. The library was built from roughly 400 ng RNA with molecular barcoded adaptors for alpha/delta and beta/gamma chains. TCRdb re-called the reads with MiXCR, one entry per CDR3 protein. The sample holds some 41,000 distinct CDR3 sequences, about 10% seen once. The sequenced sample consisted of a population of CD138-negative cells sorted from bone marrow. The receptors derive from a donor at least 40 years old with multiple myeloma.

There are many counts of this clonotype. This chain's CDR3 is CATEGGGSREQYF. The CDR3 DNA reads TGTGCCACCGAGGGGGGGGGATCACGCGAGCAGTACTTC. The chain links TRBV6-5 to TRBJ2-7; TRBD2 is a possible D gene (7 bases). Trimming left V 10 bases short and J 6 bases short, with 19 bases between. There are 13 residues in the CDR3. Germline V gives CDR1 MNHEY, CDR2 SVGAGI.

This clonotype was observed many times. The chain links TRBV29-1 to TRBJ2-3; 14 bases agree with TRBD2. Germline CDR1 reads SQVTM; CDR2 reads ANQGSEA. The CDR3 totals 14 residues. Germline trimming cut 5 bases from V and 6 bases from J; bases unmatched to any gene: 4. As DNA, the CDR3 is TGCAGCGTTACGGGACTAGCGGGGGTCGATACGCAGTATTTT. Residues: CSVTGLAGVDTQYF.

Relative to its sample, this clonotype is medium-sized. CDR3 nucleotides: TGCAGTGCCTGGGCCGACGTCGACTACAATGAGCAGTTCTTC. Translating it yields CSAWADVDYNEQFF. The V gene is TRBV20-1, the J gene TRBJ2-1; D not certain. CDR1 DFQATT and CDR2 SNEGSKA come from the germline V gene (reference sequence). The germline V and J ends were trimmed by 6 bases and 3 bases, with 15 bases remaining between them. CDR3 length: 14 amino acids.

At least ten counts were recorded for this clonotype. This chain joins TRBV11-3 and TRBJ2-7, with 7 nucleotides matching TRBD1. The CDR3 covers 15 residues. V gave up 1 base and J gave up 2 bases; unmatched junction bases: 5. CDR1 and CDR2 from the germline V gene are SGHNT and YENEEA. The CDR3 region has the DNA TGTGCCAGCAGCTTAGTTTACAGGGGAACCTACGAGCAGTACTTC. Its protein is CASSLVYRGTYEQYF. The whole variable domain, remainder taken from reference TRBV11-3 and TRBJ2-7, is EAGVVQSPRYKIIEKKQPVAFWCNPISGHNTLYWYLQNLGQGPELLIRYENEEAVDDSQLPKDRFSAERLKGVDSTLKIQPAELGDSAVYLCASSLVYRGTYEQYFGPGTRLTVT.

This clonotype occurred many times. The chain couples TRBV11-2 to TRBJ2-7, with D possibly TRBD2 on 5 matching bases. The CDR3 has 13 residues. The V gene lost 3 bases and the J gene lost 6 bases, with 12 bases spanning the gap. Germline V CDR1 and CDR2: SGHAT, FQNNGV. In nucleotides, the CDR3 is TGTGCCAGCAGCTTTGGACGAGGGTCCGAGCAGTACTTC. Amino acid sequence: CASSFGRGSEQYF. Complete variable domain (other parts from reference TRBV11-2 and TRBJ2-7): EAGVAQSPRYKIIEKRQSVAFWCNPISGHATLYWYQQILGQGPKLLIQFQNNGVVDDSQLPKDRFSAERLKGVDSTLKIQPAKLEDSAVYLCASSFGRGSEQYFGPGTRLTVT.

This clonotype was counted ten times or more. This chain connects TRBV11-1 to TRBJ2-3; perhaps TRBD1 as D (5 bases). V was pared by 1 base and J by 1 base, with 12 bases between. CDR1 is SGHAT, CDR2 FQDESV, per germline (reference sequence). This CDR3 has 16 residues. The CDR3 DNA reads as TGTGCCAGCAGCTTAGGAGGCCAGGGCGGCACAGATACGCAGTATTTT. As protein: CASSLGGQGGTDTQYF.

A few counts support this clonotype. It may be a read error: a sequence one base away is much more abundant. The rearrangement links TRBV29-1 to TRBJ2-2; no definite D call. With 1 base removed from V and 3 bases from J, the gap between germline ends came to 9 bases. The CDR3 consists of 14 residues. From germline, CDR1 is SQVTM and CDR2 ANQGSEA. Here the CDR3 reads CSVEAPYHTGELFF. The CDR3, as DNA: TGCAGCGTTGAAGCCCCCTACCACACCGGGGAGCTGTTTTTT.

A note on this clonotype: This could be a read error, since a much larger clone is one nucleotide away. The chain couples TRBV4-2 to TRBJ1-5; 9 bases are shared with TRBD1. V lost 6 bases, J lost 9 bases, and 9 bases stayed unmatched. Germline CDR1 and CDR2: LGHNA and YNFKEQ. The CDR3 spans 14 residues. DNA for the CDR3: TGTGCCAGCAGTCCCACAGGGGGCGGGTCGCCCCAGCATTTT. Encoded protein: CASSPTGGGSPQHF.

Comment on this clonotype: It may be a read error: a sequence one base away is much more abundant. The chain has TRBV7-8 and TRBJ2-1, with D tentatively TRBD1 (5 bases). Germline values: CDR1 SGHVS, CDR2 FQNEAQ. This CDR3 region has 16 residues. In DNA form, the CDR3 reads TGTGCCAGCAGCTTACTGGGGCAGAAAGATTACAATGGGCAGTTCTTC. This gives the protein CASSLLGQKDYNGQFF.

Notes on this clonotype: This may be a read error: a much more frequent sequence differs by one nucleotide. J is TRBJ2-2 and V is TRBV11-2; D is unclear. CDR3 length: 14 residues. Germline lookup yields CDR1 SGHAT and CDR2 FQNNGV. The CDR3 coding sequence is TGTGCCAACAGCCTCGGAGTCCTCCCCGGGGAGCTGTTTTTT. Its translation: CANSLGVLPGELFF.

There are many counts of this clonotype. This CDR3 is CSVASRDRGRGPEQFF. The CDR3 region has the DNA TGCAGCGTTGCGTCCCGGGACAGGGGGCGCGGGCCTGAGCAGTTCTTC. This chain uses TRBV29-1 with TRBJ2-1; TRBD1 matches at 12 bases. The CDR3 has 16 residues. The J segment lost 9 bases and the V segment lost 4 bases, leaving 13 bases of the junction unmatched. Germline CDR1 is SQVTM and CDR2 is ANQGSEA.

Concerning this clonotype: This is likely an artifact of a read error, given a far larger clone one base away. The chain joins TRBV5-6 to TRBJ1-1; D remains ambiguous. The CDR3 totals 13 residues. The germline CDR1 and CDR2 sequences are SGHDT and YYEEEE. The CDR3 protein is CASSLAANTGAFF. CDR3 coding DNA: TGTGCCAGCAGCTTGGCGGCGAACACTGGAGCTTTCTTT.

The J gene is TRBJ2-3, the V gene TRBV6-6; D may match TRBD1 or TRBD2 (5 bases each). V lost 7 bases and J lost 6, with 23 bases in between. The CDR3 totals 16 residues. Germline assignment: CDR1 MNHNY and CDR2 SVGAGI (reference sequence). The CDR3 loop is CASNQPYGGGTDTQYF. CDR3 sequence (DNA): TGTGCCAGCAACCAACCCTACGGAGGTGGGACCGATACGCAGTATTTT.

This clonotype was observed many times. The chain is built from TRBV7-2 and TRBJ2-5, with D hard to call. This CDR3 comprises 15 residues. V was pared by 5 bases and J by 4 bases, with 17 bases between. In germline, CDR1 is SGHTA, CDR2 FQGNSA. DNA for the CDR3: TGTGCCAGCAGCCGAGTCCTCGGACCCCGAGAGACCCAGTACTTC. It yields the protein CASSRVLGPRETQYF. The full variable domain, rest sourced from reference TRBV7-2 and TRBJ2-5, is GAGVSQSPSNKVTEKGKDVELRCDPISGHTALYWYRQSLGQGLEFLIYFQGNSAPDKSGLPSDRFSAERTGGSVSTLTIQRTQQEDSAVYLCASSRVLGPRETQYFGPGTRLLVL.

This clonotype was counted a few times. The chain joins TRBV10-3 to TRBJ1-2, with D perhaps matching TRBD1 (6 bases). The CDR3 covers 15 residues. Germline lookup yields CDR1 ENHRY and CDR2 SYGVKD. V dropped 6 bases and J dropped 6 bases, with 20 bases sitting between them. CDR3 sequence reads: CAISFAPDSKNGYTF. CDR3 sequence (DNA): TGTGCCATCAGCTTCGCCCCGGACAGCAAGAATGGCTACACCTTC.